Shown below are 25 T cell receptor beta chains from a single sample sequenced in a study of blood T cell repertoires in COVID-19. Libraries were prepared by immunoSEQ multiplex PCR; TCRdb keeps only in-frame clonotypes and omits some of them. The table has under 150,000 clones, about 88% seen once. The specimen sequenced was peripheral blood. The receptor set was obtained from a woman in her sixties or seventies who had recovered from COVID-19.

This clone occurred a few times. DNA for the CDR3: TGTGCCAGCAGCCCGGTGCGGACAGGGGACTCTGGAAACACCATATATTTT. Translating gives CASSPVRTGDSGNTIYF. The V gene is TRBV4-2, the J gene TRBJ1-3; 9 bases map to TRBD1. The V gene's germline CDR1 is LGHNA and CDR2 YNFKEQ. CDR3 length equals 17 residues. Trimming took 4 bases from V and 0 from J; bases not matched to a gene: 7.

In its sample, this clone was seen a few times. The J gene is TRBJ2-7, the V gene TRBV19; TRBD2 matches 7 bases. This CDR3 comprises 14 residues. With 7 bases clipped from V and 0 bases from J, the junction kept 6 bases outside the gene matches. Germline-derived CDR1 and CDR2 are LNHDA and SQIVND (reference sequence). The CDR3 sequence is CASMDPSGSYEQYF. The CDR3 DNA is TGTGCCAGTATGGATCCTAGCGGCTCCTACGAGCAGTACTTC.

CDR3 bases: TGTGCCAGCAGCTTGACTAGCGCGAGGGAGACCCAGTACTTC. Amino acid sequence: CASSLTSARETQYF. This chain connects TRBV7-2 to TRBJ2-5; 8 bases are shared with TRBD2. V lost 3 bases and J lost 5; bases outside the gene matches: 5. CDR3 length: 14 amino acids. Germline assignment: CDR1 SGHTA and CDR2 FQGNSA. The full variable domain, its missing parts supplied by reference TRBV7-2 and TRBJ2-5, is GAGVSQSPSNKVTEKGKDVELRCDPISGHTALYWYRQSLGQGLEFLIYFQGNSAPDKSGLPSDRFSAERTGGSVSTLTIQRTQQEDSAVYLCASSLTSARETQYFGPGTRLLVL.

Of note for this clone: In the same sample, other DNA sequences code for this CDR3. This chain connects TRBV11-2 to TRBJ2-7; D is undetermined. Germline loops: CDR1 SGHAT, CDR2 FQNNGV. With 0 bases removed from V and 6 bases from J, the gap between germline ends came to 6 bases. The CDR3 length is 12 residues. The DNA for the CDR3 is TGTGCCAGCAGCTTAGATCGAGGCGAGCAGTACTTC. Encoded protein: CASSLDRGEQYF.

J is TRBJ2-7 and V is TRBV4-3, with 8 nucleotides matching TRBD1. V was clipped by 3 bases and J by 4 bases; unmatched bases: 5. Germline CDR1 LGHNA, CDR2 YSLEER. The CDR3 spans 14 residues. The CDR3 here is CASSQARQGYEQYF. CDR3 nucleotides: TGCGCCAGCAGCCAGGCTCGACAGGGGTACGAGCAGTACTTC.

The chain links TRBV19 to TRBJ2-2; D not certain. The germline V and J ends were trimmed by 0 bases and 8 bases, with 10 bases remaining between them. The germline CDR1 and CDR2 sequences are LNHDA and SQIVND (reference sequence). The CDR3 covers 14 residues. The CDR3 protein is CASSIDLGSGELFF. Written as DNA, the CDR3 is TGTGCCAGTAGTATAGATCTAGGTTCTGGGGAGCTGTTTTTT. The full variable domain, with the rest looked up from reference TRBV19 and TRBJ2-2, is DGGITQSPKYLFRKEGQNVTLSCEQNLNHDAMYWYRQDPGQGLRLIYYSQIVNDFQKGDIAEGYSVSREKKESFPLTVTSAQKNPTAFYLCASSIDLGSGELFFGEGSRLTVL.

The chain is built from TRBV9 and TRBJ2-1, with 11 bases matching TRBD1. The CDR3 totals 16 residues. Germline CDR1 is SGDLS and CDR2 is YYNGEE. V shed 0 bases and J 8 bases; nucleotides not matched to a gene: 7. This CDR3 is CASSVERDRGKDEQFF. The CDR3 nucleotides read TGTGCCAGCAGCGTAGAAAGGGACAGGGGGAAGGATGAGCAGTTCTTC.

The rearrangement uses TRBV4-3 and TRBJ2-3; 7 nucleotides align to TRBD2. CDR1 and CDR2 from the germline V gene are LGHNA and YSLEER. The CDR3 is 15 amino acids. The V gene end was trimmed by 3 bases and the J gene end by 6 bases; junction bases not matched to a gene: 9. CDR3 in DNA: TGCGCCAGCAGCCAGACTGCGCACGGGGGGGATACGCAGTATTTT. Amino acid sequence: CASSQTAHGGDTQYF.

The chain's CDR3 is CATRGLAASNEQFF. The CDR3 coding sequence is TGCGCCACGCGGGGACTAGCGGCCTCAAATGAGCAGTTCTTC. The chain uses TRBV5-1 and TRBJ2-1, with 11 bases identical to TRBD2. Germline trimming cut 9 bases from V and 7 bases from J; bases unmatched to any gene: 9. From germline, CDR1 is SGHRS and CDR2 YFSETQ. The CDR3 runs to 14 residues. Drawing the rest from reference TRBV5-1 and TRBJ2-1, the complete variable domain is KAGVTQTPRYLIKTRGQQVTLSCSPISGHRSVSWYQQTPGQGLQFLFEYFSETQRNKGNFPGRFSGRQFSNSRSEMNVSTLELGDSALYLCATRGLAASNEQFFGPGTRLTVL.

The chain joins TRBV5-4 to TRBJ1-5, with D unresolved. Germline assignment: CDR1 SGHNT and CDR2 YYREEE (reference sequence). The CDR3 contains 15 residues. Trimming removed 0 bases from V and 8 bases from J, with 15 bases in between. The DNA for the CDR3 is TGTGCCAGCAGCTTGGGGGGAGGCCCCGGTGAGCCCCAGCATTTT. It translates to CASSLGGGPGEPQHF.

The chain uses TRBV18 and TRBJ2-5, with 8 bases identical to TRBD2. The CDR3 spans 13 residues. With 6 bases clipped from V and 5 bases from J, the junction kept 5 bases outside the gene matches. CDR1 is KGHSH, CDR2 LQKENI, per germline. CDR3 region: CASSPGRGETQYF. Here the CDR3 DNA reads TGTGCCAGCTCGCCCGGGAGGGGTGAGACCCAGTACTTC.

The CDR3 nucleotides read TGTGCCAGCAGCTTACGGGGGATCTATGGCTACACCTTC. Its translation: CASSLRGIYGYTF. The V gene is TRBV7-2, the J gene TRBJ1-2, with D tentatively TRBD1 (5 bases). Germline values: CDR1 SGHTA, CDR2 FQGNSA. V was cut by 2 bases and J by 4 bases, with 8 bases left in between. The CDR3 runs 13 residues.

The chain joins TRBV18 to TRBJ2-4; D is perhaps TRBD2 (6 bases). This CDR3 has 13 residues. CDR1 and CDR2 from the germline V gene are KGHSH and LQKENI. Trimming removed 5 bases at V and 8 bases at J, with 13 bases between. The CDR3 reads CASSGGWGDIQYF. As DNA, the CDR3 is TGTGCCAGCTCAGGAGGTTGGGGGGACATTCAGTACTTC.

Written as DNA, the CDR3 is TGTGCCAGCAGCTTGGCCGGCAGGGCACCCTCCTACGAGCAGTACTTC. This translates into CASSLAGRAPSYEQYF. The chain carries TRBV5-4 and TRBJ2-7, with D perhaps matching TRBD1 (5 bases). V shed 0 bases and J shed 0 bases, with 13 bases lying between them. In germline, CDR1 is SGHNT, CDR2 YYREEE (reference sequence). This CDR3 contains 16 residues.

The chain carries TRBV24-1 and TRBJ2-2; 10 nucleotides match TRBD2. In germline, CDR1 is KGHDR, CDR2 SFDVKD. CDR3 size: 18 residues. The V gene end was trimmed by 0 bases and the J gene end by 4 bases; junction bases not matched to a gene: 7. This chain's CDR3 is CATSDLQASGGRTGELFF. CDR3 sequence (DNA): TGTGCCACCAGTGATTTGCAGGCTAGCGGGGGCCGCACCGGGGAGCTGTTTTTT.

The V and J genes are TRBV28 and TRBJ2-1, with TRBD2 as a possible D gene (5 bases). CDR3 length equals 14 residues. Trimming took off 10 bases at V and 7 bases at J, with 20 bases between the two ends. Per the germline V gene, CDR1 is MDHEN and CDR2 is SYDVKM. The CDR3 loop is CATTEPSQHNEQFF. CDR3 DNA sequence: TGTGCCACCACGGAGCCTAGCCAGCATAATGAGCAGTTCTTC.

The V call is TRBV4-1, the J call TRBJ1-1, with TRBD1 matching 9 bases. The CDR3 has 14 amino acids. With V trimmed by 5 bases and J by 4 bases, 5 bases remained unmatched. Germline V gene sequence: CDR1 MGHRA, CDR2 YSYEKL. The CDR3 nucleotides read TGCGCCAGCAGCTCACAGGGGGCTGGCACTGAAGCTTTCTTT. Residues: CASSSQGAGTEAFF.

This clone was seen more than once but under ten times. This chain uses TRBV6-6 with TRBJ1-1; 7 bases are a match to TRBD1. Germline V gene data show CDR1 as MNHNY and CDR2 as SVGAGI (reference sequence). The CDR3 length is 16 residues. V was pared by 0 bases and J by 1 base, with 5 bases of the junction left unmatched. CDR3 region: CASSYSGPGGNTEAFF. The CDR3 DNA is TGTGCCAGCAGTTACTCGGGGCCAGGGGGGAACACTGAAGCTTTCTTT.

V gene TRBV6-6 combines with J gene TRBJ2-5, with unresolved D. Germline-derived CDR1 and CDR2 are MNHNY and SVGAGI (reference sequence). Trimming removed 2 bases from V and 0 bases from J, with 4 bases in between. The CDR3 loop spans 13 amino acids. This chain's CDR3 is CASSYDNQETQYF. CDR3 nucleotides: TGTGCCAGCAGTTACGACAACCAAGAGACCCAGTACTTC.

CDR3: CARSLRTAYGYTF. In DNA, the CDR3 is TGTGCCAGAAGCTTACGCACAGCATATGGCTACACCTTC. The chain carries TRBV5-3 and TRBJ1-2, with D unclear. TRBV5-3 is known as an ORF, though its function is uncertain. The CDR3 covers 13 residues. The V end lost 2 bases, the J end lost 5 bases, and 10 bases lay between the germline ends.

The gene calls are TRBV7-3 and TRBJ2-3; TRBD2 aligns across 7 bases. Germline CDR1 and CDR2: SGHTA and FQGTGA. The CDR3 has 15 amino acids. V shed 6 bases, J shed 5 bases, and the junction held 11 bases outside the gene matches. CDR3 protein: CASSPGVGGGDTQYF. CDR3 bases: TGTGCCAGCAGTCCCGGGGTGGGCGGGGGAGATACGCAGTATTTT.

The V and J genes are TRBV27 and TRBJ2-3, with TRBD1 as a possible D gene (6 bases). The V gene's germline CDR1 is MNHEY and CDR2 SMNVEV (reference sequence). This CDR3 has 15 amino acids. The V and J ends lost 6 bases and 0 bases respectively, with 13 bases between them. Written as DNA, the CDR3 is TGTGCCAGCAGACGGACAGTTCCTAGCACAGATACGCAGTATTTT. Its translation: CASRRTVPSTDTQYF.

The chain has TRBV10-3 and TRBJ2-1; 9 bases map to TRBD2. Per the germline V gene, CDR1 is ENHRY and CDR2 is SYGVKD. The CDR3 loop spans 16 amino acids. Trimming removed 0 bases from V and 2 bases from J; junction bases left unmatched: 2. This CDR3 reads CAISESASGAYNEQFF. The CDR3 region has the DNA TGTGCCATCAGTGAGTCGGCTAGCGGGGCCTACAATGAGCAGTTCTTC.

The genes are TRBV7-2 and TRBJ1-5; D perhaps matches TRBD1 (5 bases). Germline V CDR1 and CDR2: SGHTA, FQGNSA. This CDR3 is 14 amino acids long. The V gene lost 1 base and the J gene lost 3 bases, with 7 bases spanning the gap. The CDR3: CASSLGGVNQPQHF. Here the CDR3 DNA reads TGTGCCAGCAGCTTAGGGGGGGTCAATCAGCCCCAGCATTTT.

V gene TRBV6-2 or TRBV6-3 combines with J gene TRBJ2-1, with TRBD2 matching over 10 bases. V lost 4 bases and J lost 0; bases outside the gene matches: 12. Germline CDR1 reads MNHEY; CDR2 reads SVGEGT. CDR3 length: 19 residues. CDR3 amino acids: CASSSVASGGQSSYNEQFF. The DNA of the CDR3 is TGTGCCAGCAGTTCTGTCGCTAGCGGGGGCCAAAGCTCCTACAATGAGCAGTTCTTC.